These 20 T cell receptor beta chains were all obtained from the same sample, sequenced in a study of T cell changes during pregnancy in multiple sclerosis. TCRdb's table, derived via immunoSEQ multiplex PCR, lists solely in-frame clones and lacks some. The sample contains roughly 72,000 clones, about 92% of which appear only once. Material: CD4+ T cells from peripheral blood mononuclear cells, obtained before pregnancy. The source of these receptors is a female donor with multiple sclerosis, enrolled in a pregnancy study.

The chain couples TRBV5-1 to TRBJ2-1; TRBD1 agrees at 7 bases. The CDR3 extends over 14 amino acids. J gave up 6 bases and V 1 base, and 4 bases lay outside the gene matches. Germline V CDR1 and CDR2: SGHRS, YFSETQ. CDR3 nucleotide sequence: TGCGCCAGCAGCTTGTACAGGGGAAGCAATGAGCAGTTCTTC. Protein sequence: CASSLYRGSNEQFF.

The CDR3 here is CASSVARQARPFNEQFF. The DNA for the CDR3 is TGTGCCAGCAGCGTAGCGCGACAAGCCAGGCCTTTCAATGAGCAGTTCTTC. The chain is built from TRBV9 and TRBJ2-1; D gene unclear. The CDR3 extends over 17 amino acids. CDR1 is SGDLS, CDR2 YYNGEE, per germline. The V and J ends lost 0 bases and 6 bases respectively, with 19 bases between them. Drawing the rest from reference TRBV9 and TRBJ2-1, the complete variable domain is DSGVTQTPKHLITATGQRVTLRCSPRSGDLSVYWYQQSLDQGLQFLIQYYNGEERAKGNILERFSAQQFPDLHSELNLSSLELGDSALYFCASSVARQARPFNEQFFGPGTRLTVL.

The chain combines TRBV28 with TRBJ2-7; 7 bases are a match to TRBD1. Trimming cost V 3 bases and J 2 bases; bases outside gene matches: 16. Germline assignment: CDR1 MDHEN and CDR2 SYDVKM. The CDR3 is made up of 18 amino acids. The CDR3 region is CASSFTYPTGQRTYEQYF. Here the CDR3 DNA reads TGTGCCAGCAGTTTCACCTACCCGACGGGACAGCGCACCTACGAGCAGTACTTC. Filled out from reference TRBV28 and TRBJ2-7, the complete variable domain reads DVKVTQSSRYLVKRTGEKVFLECVQDMDHENMFWYRQDPGLGLRLIYFSYDVKMKEKGDIPEGYSVSREKKERFSLILESASTNQTSMYLCASSFTYPTGQRTYEQYFGPGTRLTVT.

V gene TRBV7-8 combines with J gene TRBJ2-5; D remains ambiguous. CDR1 is SGHVS, CDR2 FQNEAQ, per germline. The CDR3 spans 13 residues. V lost 1 base and J lost 5, with 8 bases in between. CDR3 sequence: CASSLGQAETQYF. The DNA for the CDR3 is TGTGCCAGCAGCTTAGGGCAAGCGGAGACCCAGTACTTC.

The rearrangement links TRBV5-6 to TRBJ2-4, with 7 bases fitting TRBD1. This CDR3 spans 15 amino acids. J was trimmed by 5 bases and V by 0 bases; bases with no gene match: 5. Germline V CDR1 and CDR2: SGHDT, YYEEEE. The CDR3 DNA reads as TGTGCCAGCAGCTTGGGACAGGGATCGCAAAACATTCAGTACTTC. Translated: CASSLGQGSQNIQYF.

The J gene is TRBJ1-2, the V gene TRBV5-6; D is undetermined. From germline, CDR1 is SGHDT and CDR2 YYEEEE. The CDR3 runs 13 residues. The germline V and J ends were trimmed by 2 bases and 10 bases, with 15 bases remaining between them. The DNA for the CDR3 is TGTGCCAGCAGCTTAAACACCGGTCGGGACTACACCTTC. This translates into CASSLNTGRDYTF.

The chain combines TRBV18 with TRBJ1-1; D not certain. The CDR3 has 14 residues. V was shortened by 8 bases and J by 4 bases, with 17 bases between the two germline ends. Germline CDR1 is KGHSH and CDR2 is LQKENI. The CDR3 sequence is CASALSRVGTEAFF. The CDR3 DNA reads as TGTGCCAGCGCACTAAGCCGGGTCGGCACTGAAGCTTTCTTT. Supplemented by reference TRBV18 and TRBJ1-1, the full variable domain reads NAGVMQNPRHLVRRRGQEARLRCSPMKGHSHVYWYRQLPEEGLKFMVYLQKENIIDESGMPKERFSAEFPKEGPSILRIQQVVRGDSAAYFCASALSRVGTEAFFGQGTRLTVV.

The chain links TRBV25-1 to TRBJ2-3, with D perhaps TRBD2 (5 bases). Between the trimmed V and J ends, which lost 3 bases and 0 bases, there was a span of 13 bases. The CDR3 totals 16 residues. Germline CDR1 is MGHDK and CDR2 is SYGVNS. For the CDR3, the DNA is TGTGCCAGCAGTGACCCCGGACTCCCTAGCACAGATACGCAGTATTTT. Translated: CASSDPGLPSTDTQYF.

The chain uses TRBV7-8 and TRBJ2-1; 10 nucleotides align to TRBD2. Losses at the gene ends were 5 bases for V and 2 bases for J; bases not matched to a gene: 6. In germline, CDR1 is SGHVS, CDR2 FQNEAQ. CDR3 size: 16 residues. Here the CDR3 reads CASSRERGGTYNEQFF. The CDR3, as DNA: TGTGCCAGCAGCAGAGAGCGGGGGGGAACCTACAATGAGCAGTTCTTC.

V usage is TRBV5-1 and J usage is TRBJ1-2, with 8 bases matching TRBD1. The CDR3 length is 16 residues. Germline values: CDR1 SGHRS, CDR2 YFSETQ. V lost 4 bases to trimming and J lost 6 bases; unmatched junction nucleotides: 14. This chain's CDR3 is CASSLGPSGGFNGYTF. CDR3 bases: TGCGCCAGCAGCCTTGGCCCGTCAGGGGGCTTTAATGGCTACACCTTC.

The rearrangement uses TRBV10-1 and TRBJ1-5; D is unresolved. V lost 8 bases, J lost 7 bases, and 3 bases lay in between. Germline CDR1 is WNHNN and CDR2 is SYGVQD (reference sequence). This CDR3 is built from 9 residues. In DNA, the CDR3 is TGCGCCAGCCCGCAGCCCCAGCATTTT. Translation: CASPQPQHF.

V usage is TRBV7-9 and J usage is TRBJ1-4, with D perhaps matching TRBD1 (6 bases). CDR1 is SEHNR, CDR2 FQNEAQ, per germline (reference sequence). The CDR3 sequence is 16 residues long. The V and J ends lost 2 bases and 4 bases respectively, with 14 bases between them. The CDR3 nucleotides are TGTGCCAGCAGCTTAAGACCGACAGGAAATAATGAAAAACTGTTTTTT. As protein: CASSLRPTGNNEKLFF.

The rearrangement uses TRBV30 and TRBJ1-2; TRBD1 matches at 10 bases. CDR1 GTSNPN and CDR2 SVGIG come from the germline V gene (reference sequence). This CDR3 region has 16 residues. V was pared by 4 bases and J by 5 bases, with 13 bases of the junction left unmatched. CDR3: CAWTGGPGQGNYGYTF. The DNA for the CDR3 is TGTGCCTGGACCGGGGGGCCGGGACAGGGGAATTATGGCTACACCTTC.

The genes are TRBV7-3 and TRBJ2-3; D might be TRBD1 (5 bases). The germline gives CDR1 SGHTA, CDR2 FQGTGA. The V and J ends lost 2 bases and 2 bases respectively, with 8 bases between them. The CDR3 loop spans 14 amino acids. The CDR3, as DNA: TGTGCCAGCAGCTTACAGGGTCACACAGATACGCAGTATTTT. Translation: CASSLQGHTDTQYF. Complete variable domain (other parts from reference TRBV7-3 and TRBJ2-3): GAGVSQTPSNKVTEKGKYVELRCDPISGHTALYWYRQSLGQGPEFLIYFQGTGAADDSGLPNDRFFAVRPEGSVSTLKIQRTERGDSAVYLCASSLQGHTDTQYFGPGTRLTVL.

V gene TRBV19 combines with J gene TRBJ1-1; the match to TRBD1 covers 9 bases. V shed 5 bases, J shed 5 bases, and the junction held 18 bases outside the gene matches. This CDR3 contains 18 residues. CDR1 LNHDA and CDR2 SQIVND come from the germline V gene (reference sequence). The CDR3 nucleotides are TGTGCCAGTAGTTTTCTAGCCGGGACAGGGACGGGTAGGACTGAAGCTTTCTTT. Protein sequence: CASSFLAGTGTGRTEAFF.

This chain links TRBV30 with TRBJ1-2; 10 positions agree with TRBD1. The CDR3 contains 15 residues. CDR1 GTSNPN and CDR2 SVGIG come from the germline V gene (reference sequence). V shed 4 bases and J 2 bases; nucleotides not matched to a gene: 7. CDR3 protein: CAWNRGTGVNYGYTF. The DNA for the CDR3 is TGTGCCTGGAACCGCGGGACAGGGGTAAACTATGGCTACACCTTC. Looking up the rest from reference TRBV30 and TRBJ1-2 gives the full variable domain: SQTIHQWPATLVQPVGSPLSLECTVEGTSNPNLYWYRQAAGRGLQLLFYSVGIGQISSEVPQNLSASRPQDRQFILSSKKLLLSDSGFYLCAWNRGTGVNYGYTFGSGTRLTVV.

This clone was recorded a few times. The chain combines TRBV5-1 with TRBJ1-2; no clear D. Trimming took off 4 bases at V and 0 bases at J, with 10 bases between the two ends. From germline, CDR1 is SGHRS and CDR2 YFSETQ. The CDR3 totals 14 residues. Written as DNA, the CDR3 is TGCGCCAGCAGCCCCGGAGTGGCTAACTATGGCTACACCTTC. This sequence encodes CASSPGVANYGYTF.

The V call is TRBV27, the J call TRBJ2-7, with D possibly TRBD2 on 7 matching bases. This CDR3 contains 14 residues. Germline values: CDR1 MNHEY, CDR2 SMNVEV (reference sequence). V dropped 3 bases and J dropped 8 bases, with 17 bases sitting between them. This chain's CDR3 is CASSFGGAHPKQYF. CDR3 nucleotide sequence: TGTGCCAGCAGTTTTGGGGGGGCGCATCCAAAGCAGTACTTC.

The chain joins TRBV28 to TRBJ2-5, with 8 positions matching TRBD1. After removal of 5 bases from V and 3 bases from J, the junction contained 8 bases not matched to a gene. Germline values: CDR1 MDHEN, CDR2 SYDVKM. The CDR3 has 15 amino acids. CDR3 in amino acids: CASSLIGQGEETQYF. The CDR3 nucleotides read TGTGCCAGCAGTCTCATTGGACAGGGTGAAGAGACCCAGTACTTC.

The chain carries TRBV6-1 and TRBJ1-2; D perhaps matches TRBD1 (6 bases). CDR1 is MNHNS, CDR2 SASEGT, per germline. Trimming took off 2 bases at V and 9 bases at J, with 13 bases between the two ends. The CDR3 covers 13 residues. This chain's CDR3 is CASSETRGRSYTF. CDR3 nucleotide sequence: TGTGCCAGCAGTGAAACCAGGGGCCGGAGCTACACCTTC.